The present entry profiles one T cell receptor (beta chain) with its context. What it binds is not known. Preparing the TCRbeta library involved the use of unique molecular identifiers. TCRdb redid the calling of the PCR reads with MiXCR, one entry per CDR3 protein. The data hold 440,000 or so distinct CDR3 sequences, with roughly 43% observed a single time. This record belongs to a study of T-cell reconstitution after alpha-beta-depleted transplantation in children. The V and J ends lost 0 bases and 11 bases respectively, with 13 bases between them. Germline CDR1 DFQATT, CDR2 SNEGSKA (reference sequence). The CDR3 sequence is 12 residues long. Study results and caveats: The authors attributed T-cell counts and diversity one year after transplant mostly to newly produced T cells. Recipient T cells and thymic progenitors that survived gave rise to the high TCRbeta diversity observed at day 60 in some patients. Reportedly, alpha-beta T cells present about two months post-transplant originated from several hundred expanded clones of graft origin.

The receptor's source is a girl aged 2 to 10 with aplastic anemia, due to receive a stem cell transplant. The sequencing here drew on PBMCs, taken before TCRalphabeta/CD19-depleted stem cell transplant. The J gene is TRBJ1-1, the V gene TRBV20-1, with D perhaps matching TRBD1 (5 bases). CDR3 in amino acids: CSARDVGRRAFF. The CDR3 nucleotides are TGCAGTGCTAGAGATGTGGGGCGCCGCGCTTTCTTT.